The rows below give T cell receptor beta chains drawn from one sample of a study of blood T cell repertoires in COVID-19. Using immunoSEQ multiplex PCR, the repertoire was profiled, and TCRdb retains in-frame clones only, with some absent. Of 50,000 to 75,000 clones in the sample, approximately 79% are singletons; the top ten hold over 20%. The source material was peripheral blood. These receptors came from a woman aged 80 or older with active or convalescent COVID-19. CDR3s include the opening cysteine and the closing phenylalanine or tryptophan. The order of the fields is D gene, V gene, J gene, clone size, CDR3 protein, CDR3 DNA. The D gene is left open where the match is weak. Not every row has a clone size; where given, it reads once, few, many or a size class.

>TRBD1|TRBV5-6|TRBJ2-7|NA
CATTPGTGTYEQYF
TGTGCCACCACCCCGGGGACAGGCACCTACGAGCAGTACTTC
>NA|TRBV19|TRBJ1-1|NA
CASTLGQGTTEAFF
TGTGCCAGTACATTGGGTCAGGGGACCACTGAAGCTTTCTTT
>TRBD1|TRBV5-8|TRBJ1-4|NA
CASSYRGSNEKLFF
TGTGCCAGCAGCTACAGGGGGTCTAATGAAAAACTGTTTTTT
>TRBD1|TRBV7-7|TRBJ2-3|NA
CASSPLLDRRHPSTDTQYF
TGTGCTAGCAGCCCCCTCCTGGACAGGCGCCACCCTAGCACAGATACGCAGTATTTT
>NA|TRBV9|TRBJ2-2|NA
CASSASLRSQTGELFF
TGTGCCAGCAGCGCCTCCTTGCGGAGCCAGACCGGGGAGCTGTTTTTT
>NA|TRBV15|TRBJ2-1|NA
CATSRRGLGDEQFF
TGTGCCACCAGCAGGCGGGGGCTGGGGGATGAGCAGTTCTTC
>TRBD1|TRBV5-8|TRBJ1-6|NA
CASSLGQEVSPLHF
TGTGCCAGCAGTCTGGGACAGGAGGTTTCACCCCTCCACTTT
>NA|TRBV19|TRBJ2-3|medium-sized
CASSTTGTGDTQYF
TGTGCCAGTAGTACGACCGGGACTGGAGATACGCAGTATTTT
>NA|TRBV21-1|TRBJ2-2|once
CATEDSSTSGHTITNTGELFF
TGTGCCACCGAGGATAGTTCGACTAGCGGGCATACCATAACGAACACCGGGGAGCTGTTTTTT
>TRBD1|TRBV4-2|TRBJ2-2|NA
CASRSFGTVNTGELFF
TGTGCCAGCAGGTCCTTTGGGACAGTCAACACCGGGGAGCTGTTTTTT
>TRBD2|TRBV6-2/TRBV6-3|TRBJ2-7|NA
CASSGGGIQREQYF
TGTGCCAGCAGTGGCGGGGGGATTCAGCGCGAGCAGTACTTC
>NA|TRBV19|TRBJ2-7|NA
CASSQGIPSYEQYF
TGTGCCAGTAGTCAGGGGATTCCCTCCTACGAGCAGTACTTC
>NA|TRBV4-1|TRBJ1-5|many
CASSQVDMGFSNQPQHF
TGCGCCAGCAGCCAAGTCGACATGGGTTTTAGCAATCAGCCCCAGCATTTT
>TRBD1|TRBV6-5|TRBJ2-5|NA
CASSLRPGQGWETQYF
TGTGCCAGCAGTTTGAGGCCGGGACAGGGGTGGGAGACCCAGTACTTC
>TRBD1|TRBV5-1|TRBJ2-2|NA
CASSSQGASIGELFF
TGCGCCAGCAGTTCCCAGGGGGCGAGCATCGGGGAGCTGTTTTTT
>TRBD1|TRBV9|TRBJ2-5|NA
CASSVGTEETQYF
TGTGCCAGCAGCGTTGGGACAGAAGAGACCCAGTACTTC
>NA|TRBV15|TRBJ1-2|NA
CATSGGSFLGYTF
TGTGCCACCAGCGGGGGCAGTTTCTTAGGCTACACCTTC
>NA|TRBV5-1|TRBJ2-7|once
CASSVTGTPYEQYF
TGCGCCAGCAGCGTGACCGGGACACCTTACGAGCAGTACTTC